Included here is one TCR beta chain sequence, with context. How the authors handled the data: Amplification with reference gene primers provided the estimates of nucleated cell counts. Generated by immunoSEQ multiplex PCR, the TCRdb table keeps only in-frame clones and is missing some. That table supplies the V and J calls and clone size; D and trimming were determined from the DNA. The table shows around 200,000 clones, with roughly 84% occurring only once. This record comes from a study of blood T cell repertoires in COVID-19. Overall study: In each case, the material was cDNA or gDNA derived from T cells, B-cell-depleted T cells, or PBMCs.

This TCR came from a woman older than 75 with active or convalescent COVID-19. Source material: peripheral blood.

The CDR3 here is CASSLSGPEAFF. The CDR3 DNA sequence: TGTGCCAGCAGCTTATCAGGCCCCGAAGCTTTCTTT. This chain uses TRBV7-9 with TRBJ1-1; D not resolved. The germline CDR1 and CDR2 sequences are SEHNR and FQNEAQ (reference sequence). The CDR3 has 12 amino acids. V was shortened by 2 bases and J by 8 bases, with 9 bases between the two germline ends.